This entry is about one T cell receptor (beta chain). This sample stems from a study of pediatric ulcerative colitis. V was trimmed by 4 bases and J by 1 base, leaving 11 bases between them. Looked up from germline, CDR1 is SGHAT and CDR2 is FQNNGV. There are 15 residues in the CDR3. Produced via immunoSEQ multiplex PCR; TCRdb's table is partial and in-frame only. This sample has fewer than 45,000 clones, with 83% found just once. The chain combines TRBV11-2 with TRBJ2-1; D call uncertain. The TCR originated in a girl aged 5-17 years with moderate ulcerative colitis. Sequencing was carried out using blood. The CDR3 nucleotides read TGTGCCAGCAGCTCGACTCGTTCATCCTACAATGAGCAGTTCTTC. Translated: CASSSTRSSYNEQFF.